These 14 T cell receptor beta chains originate from one sample sequenced in a study of a mutant IDH1 vaccine in newly diagnosed glioma. Time point reported: baseline, week 1 (first vaccination visit). Treatment specified: pre-vaccination baseline after standard-of-care therapy. Produced via immunoSEQ multiplex PCR; TCRdb's table is partial and in-frame only. The table includes around 87,000 clones, around four fifths detected once. The sample consisted of PBMCs, taken from a glioma patient treated with radiotherapy, temozolomide or both. The receptor source for this set is a woman between 50 and 59 years old with glioma.

The chain employs TRBV6-1 and TRBJ2-7, with 7 nucleotides matching TRBD1. V was clipped by 7 bases and J by 6 bases; unmatched bases: 12. Germline values: CDR1 MNHNS, CDR2 SASEGT. The CDR3 totals 14 residues. As DNA, the CDR3 is TGTGCCAGCATCCCCGCGCAGGGGGTGGGCGAGCAGTACTTC. This translates into CASIPAQGVGEQYF.

The rearrangement joins TRBV9 to TRBJ1-1; a possible D gene is TRBD1 (6 bases). The V gene lost 0 bases and the J gene lost 0 bases, with 9 bases spanning the gap. The CDR3 runs 15 residues. In germline, CDR1 is SGDLS, CDR2 YYNGEE. This CDR3 is CASSVGHRVNTEAFF. The CDR3 region has the DNA TGTGCCAGCAGCGTAGGCCACAGGGTGAACACTGAAGCTTTCTTT.

This clone was detected a few times. This rearrangement joins TRBV6-5 to TRBJ1-1; D uncertain. Trimming cost V 2 bases and J 11 bases, with 15 bases left between them. The CDR3 runs 13 residues. CDR1 and CDR2 from the germline V gene are MNHEY and SVGAGI. CDR3 in amino acids: CASSYGGREWAFF. CDR3 DNA sequence: TGTGCCAGCAGTTACGGTGGTCGGGAATGGGCTTTCTTT.

This chain connects TRBV6-5 to TRBJ1-2; no definite D call. The germline gives CDR1 MNHEY, CDR2 SVGAGI. The CDR3 length is 13 residues. The V end lost 2 bases, the J end lost 0 bases, and 4 bases lay between the germline ends. CDR3 nucleotide sequence: TGTGCCAGCAGTTACGACGCTAACTATGGCTACACCTTC. It is translated as CASSYDANYGYTF.

This sequence joins TRBV7-9 and TRBJ1-1; possibly TRBD1 for D (5 bases). Trimming cost V 10 bases and J 2 bases, with 14 bases left between them. CDR1 SEHNR and CDR2 FQNEAQ come from the germline V gene (reference sequence). The CDR3 is made up of 13 amino acids. The CDR3 spells CAITGDINTEAFF. For the CDR3, the DNA is TGTGCCATCACAGGCGACATTAACACTGAAGCTTTCTTT. The whole variable domain, remainder taken from reference TRBV7-9 and TRBJ1-1, is DTGVSQNPRHKITKRGQNVTFRCDPISEHNRLYWYRQTLGQGPEFLTYFQNEAQLEKSRLLSDRFSAERPKGSFSTLEIQRTEQGDSAMYLCAITGDINTEAFFGQGTRLTVV.

This clone came up once. CDR3 coding DNA: TGTGCCAGTAGTATAGGACTGGCATATGGCTACACCTTC. It translates to CASSIGLAYGYTF. The chain recombines TRBV19 with TRBJ1-2, with D unclear. Germline lookup yields CDR1 LNHDA and CDR2 SQIVND (reference sequence). The CDR3 extends over 13 amino acids. V dropped 1 base and J dropped 5 bases, with 8 bases sitting between them.

The V gene is TRBV27, the J gene TRBJ1-2, with 7 bases lining up with TRBD1. Trimming removed 6 bases from V and 5 bases from J; junction bases left unmatched: 6. Germline V gene sequence: CDR1 MNHEY, CDR2 SMNVEV (reference sequence). The CDR3 is 13 amino acids. CDR3 amino acids: CASSPGQTYGYTF. For the CDR3, the DNA is TGTGCCAGCAGCCCGGGACAGACATATGGCTACACCTTC.

This clone came up once. The chain combines TRBV2 with TRBJ2-1; D not certain. Trimming took 6 bases from V and 8 from J, leaving 11 bases between them. Germline loops: CDR1 SNHLY, CDR2 FYNNEI. The length of the CDR3 is 12 residues. CDR3 nucleotide sequence: TGTGCCAGCAGCGGATTCGCGGATGAGCAGTTCTTC. It codes for CASSGFADEQFF.

The chain joins TRBV7-9 to TRBJ2-3; 7 positions agree with TRBD1. The germline gives CDR1 SEHNR, CDR2 FQNEAQ (reference sequence). This CDR3 spans 15 amino acids. V dropped 2 bases and J dropped 2; count of bases not matched to a gene: 4. The CDR3 loop reads CASSLHGQATDTQYF. Here the CDR3 DNA reads TGTGCCAGCAGCTTACATGGACAGGCCACAGATACGCAGTATTTT.

J is TRBJ2-2 and V is TRBV7-9; tentatively, D is TRBD1 (6 bases). The length of the CDR3 is 15 residues. Trimming pared 0 bases from V and 2 bases from J, leaving 7 bases between. CDR1 is SEHNR, CDR2 FQNEAQ, per germline (reference sequence). The CDR3 sequence is CASSLAGGNTGELFF. DNA for the CDR3: TGTGCCAGCAGCTTAGCAGGGGGAAACACCGGGGAGCTGTTTTTT.

The J gene is TRBJ1-2, the V gene TRBV9, with a weak D call TRBD1 (6 bases). Germline CDR1 and CDR2: SGDLS and YYNGEE. Trimming stripped 5 bases from V and 8 bases from J, with 13 bases between. This CDR3 has 12 residues. This CDR3 is CASSSGVYGYTF. For the CDR3, the DNA is TGTGCCAGCAGTTCAGGGGTGTACGGCTACACCTTC.

The rearrangement uses TRBV6-5 and TRBJ1-2, with D unclear. Germline V CDR1 and CDR2: MNHEY, SVGAGI. The V gene lost 0 bases and the J gene lost 7 bases, with 15 bases spanning the gap. This CDR3 is 15 amino acids long. In nucleotides, the CDR3 is TGTGCCAGCAGTTACTCCTCCAGGAGACATGTTGGCTACACCTTC. Protein product: CASSYSSRRHVGYTF.

This chain joins TRBV5-1 and TRBJ1-1; 8 bases align to TRBD1. There are 16 residues in the CDR3. V shed 5 bases and J 4 bases; nucleotides not matched to a gene: 13. Germline CDR1 and CDR2: SGHRS and YFSETQ. In DNA, the CDR3 is TGCGCCAGCAGTCGGGACAGGTCGTCGGGGGGCACTGAAGCTTTCTTT. It yields the protein CASSRDRSSGGTEAFF. Full variable domain (remainder filled in from reference TRBV5-1 and TRBJ1-1): KAGVTQTPRYLIKTRGQQVTLSCSPISGHRSVSWYQQTPGQGLQFLFEYFSETQRNKGNFPGRFSGRQFSNSRSEMNVSTLELGDSALYLCASSRDRSSGGTEAFFGQGTRLTVV.

The rearrangement uses TRBV25-1 and TRBJ2-3; no clear D. Germline V lookup: CDR1 MGHDK, CDR2 SYGVNS. The CDR3 loop spans 15 amino acids. V was clipped by 4 bases and J by 5 bases, with 16 bases between them. This CDR3 is CASSAVMTTVDTQYF. The CDR3 DNA follows: TGTGCCAGCAGTGCCGTAATGACCACAGTAGATACGCAGTATTTT.